The next 21 T cell receptor beta chains were all read from a single sample in a study of blood T cells in healthy people across ages. Using a J-beta primer mix together with a sample-barcoded 5' primer, a second PCR was run for about 6 to 11 cycles. TCRdb re-derived calls from the 5' RACE reads in MiXCR, one entry per CDR3 protein. The repertoire includes hundreds of thousands of distinct CDR3 sequences, around two fifths of them detected once, and about a fifth sits in the top ten. The sequenced sample was blood. Receptor source: a man aged 55 to 70 in good health.

V gene TRBV14 combines with J gene TRBJ1-5, with 9 bases identical to TRBD1. CDR1 and CDR2 from the germline V gene are SGHDN and FVKESK. CDR3 length: 14 amino acids. V dropped 6 bases and J dropped 1; count of bases not matched to a gene: 1. CDR3 amino acids: CASRGTGSNQPQHF. The CDR3, as DNA: TGTGCCAGCAGAGGGACAGGGAGCAATCAGCCCCAGCATTTT.

The chain is built from TRBV7-2 and TRBJ2-5; 10 nucleotides agree with TRBD1. Germline-derived CDR1 and CDR2 are SGHTA and FQGNSA. The trim removed 1 base at V and 6 bases at J, leaving 8 bases unmatched. The CDR3 has 16 amino acids. The CDR3 reads CASSLGGQGLRKTQYF. The CDR3 region has the DNA TGTGCCAGCAGCTTAGGGGGACAGGGGTTACGGAAGACCCAGTACTTC.

This clonotype was observed a handful of times. The V call is TRBV5-1, the J call TRBJ1-4; 7 positions match TRBD1. V was clipped by 4 bases and J by 2 bases; unmatched bases: 2. CDR3 size: 14 residues. The germline V gene encodes CDR1 SGHRS and CDR2 YFSETQ. The CDR3 bases are TGCGCCAGCAGCGTACAGGGGACTAATGAAAAACTGTTTTTT. This translates into CASSVQGTNEKLFF.

The rearrangement links TRBV5-6 to TRBJ2-3, with D unclear. Germline V lookup: CDR1 SGHDT, CDR2 YYEEEE. V was pared by 4 bases and J by 0 bases, with 9 bases between. This CDR3 spans 14 amino acids. The CDR3 spells CASSPAVSTDTQYF. In DNA, the CDR3 is TGTGCCAGCAGCCCCGCAGTTAGCACAGATACGCAGTATTTT.

The V gene is TRBV4-3, the J gene TRBJ2-6; D is unclear. Germline assignment: CDR1 LGHNA and CDR2 YSLEER. V dropped 1 base and J dropped 2 bases, with 9 bases sitting between them. CDR3 length: 16 amino acids. This CDR3 is CASSQGSHPGANVLTF. The CDR3 DNA reads TGCGCCAGCAGCCAAGGGAGCCACCCTGGGGCCAACGTCCTGACTTTC.

This chain joins TRBV18 and TRBJ2-1; D unresolved. This CDR3 spans 13 amino acids. V lost 6 bases and J lost 5, with 11 bases in between. Germline V gene data show CDR1 as KGHSH and CDR2 as LQKENI. The DNA for the CDR3 is TGTGCCAGCTCCCCCGGGCGACACAATGAGCAGTTCTTC. Translating it yields CASSPGRHNEQFF.

This clonotype was seen more than once but under ten times. This rearrangement joins TRBV20-1 to TRBJ2-5; tentatively, D is TRBD1 or TRBD2 (5 bases each). The length of the CDR3 is 14 residues. Germline loops: CDR1 DFQATT, CDR2 SNEGSKA (reference sequence). V was clipped by 1 base and J by 3 bases, with 12 bases between them. The CDR3 DNA follows: TGCAGTGCTAGAGCCCTGGGGGAAGAAGAGACCCAGTACTTC. This sequence encodes CSARALGEEETQYF.

This chain uses TRBV5-1 with TRBJ2-3, with a possible D match to TRBD1 (6 bases). This CDR3 has 11 residues. The V end lost 6 bases, the J end lost 8 bases, and 10 bases lay between the germline ends. Germline values: CDR1 SGHRS, CDR2 YFSETQ. The CDR3: CASTSGATQYF. CDR3 sequence (DNA): TGCGCCAGCACCTCAGGGGCTACGCAGTATTTT.

This clonotype has more than one count but fewer than ten. This chain links TRBV20-1 with TRBJ2-7; D is unclear. The germline V gene has CDR1 DFQATT and CDR2 SNEGSKA (reference sequence). This CDR3 has 12 amino acids. Trimming stripped 1 base from V and 2 bases from J, with 6 bases between. In DNA form, the CDR3 reads TGCAGTGCTAGAGCCCCCCCCTACGAGCAGTACTTC. Translation gives CSARAPPYEQYF.

V usage is TRBV15 and J usage is TRBJ1-1, with TRBD1 matching 7 bases. Germline V gene lookup returns CDR1 LNHNV and CDR2 YYDKDF (reference sequence). The CDR3 has 15 residues. J gave up 3 bases and V 2 bases, and 6 bases lay outside the gene matches. The DNA for the CDR3 is TGTGCCACCAGCAGACACAGACAGGGAGACACTGAAGCTTTCTTT. Translated, it gives CATSRHRQGDTEAFF.

The chain recombines TRBV20-1 with TRBJ1-1, with D maybe TRBD1 (5 bases). Trimming took off 6 bases at V and 6 bases at J, with 20 bases between the two ends. There are 14 residues in the CDR3. Looked up from germline, CDR1 is DFQATT and CDR2 is SNEGSKA (reference sequence). The chain's CDR3 is CSATPGERVAEAFF. As DNA, the CDR3 is TGCAGTGCCACGCCGGGGGAGAGAGTTGCTGAAGCTTTCTTT.

This clonotype was observed a handful of times. This chain joins TRBV27 and TRBJ1-2; D gene unclear. This CDR3 has 17 amino acids. The V end was cut by 5 bases, the J end by 2 bases, with 21 bases between. The germline V gene encodes CDR1 MNHEY and CDR2 SMNVEV (reference sequence). CDR3 sequence (DNA): TGTGCCAGCAGTCCACGAGTAGGCCCCCAGGCCAACTATGGCTACACCTTC. Translated, it gives CASSPRVGPQANYGYTF.

As regards this clonotype: A read error may account for a junction end that differs from germline. The chain recombines TRBV4-3 with TRBJ2-5, with D perhaps matching TRBD2 (6 bases). Germline CDR1 reads LGHNA; CDR2 reads YSLEER. This CDR3 has 13 amino acids. CDR3 amino acids: CTSSQDSGREQYF. CDR3 coding DNA: TGCACCAGCAGCCAAGATTCAGGCCGGGAGCAGTACTTC.

The genes are TRBV7-9 and TRBJ1-1; D not certain. The CDR3 has 13 amino acids. Trimming cost V 0 bases and J 5 bases, with 7 bases left between them. The germline V gene encodes CDR1 SEHNR and CDR2 FQNEAQ (reference sequence). This chain's CDR3 is CASSLATRTEAFF. The CDR3 DNA sequence: TGTGCCAGCAGCTTAGCGACCCGGACTGAAGCTTTCTTT.

The chain links TRBV20-1 to TRBJ2-1, with TRBD1 as a possible D gene (6 bases). Germline values: CDR1 DFQATT, CDR2 SNEGSKA (reference sequence). V was pared by 1 base and J by 7 bases, with 11 bases between. The CDR3 has 13 residues. DNA of the CDR3: TGCAGTGCTAGAGGGGGGCCAGTAAATGAGCAGTTCTTC. This sequence encodes CSARGGPVNEQFF.

This clonotype was observed a handful of times. The V call is TRBV20-1, the J call TRBJ2-7; 11 bases agree with TRBD2. The J call may be incorrect, as the DNA end agrees better with TRBJ2-5. Germline CDR1 reads DFQATT; CDR2 reads SNEGSKA (reference sequence). The CDR3 covers 17 residues. Here the CDR3 DNA reads TGCAGTGCTCGAGGGACTAGCGGCGCTCCCTCTAGGCAGACCCAGTACTTC. Amino acids: CSARGTSGAPSRQTQYF.

On this clonotype itself: At one end the junction does not follow the germline gene, possibly because of a read error. The J gene is TRBJ2-1, the V gene TRBV7-2; no reliable D call. Germline assignment: CDR1 SGHTA and CDR2 FQGNSA. The CDR3 is made up of 12 amino acids. This CDR3 reads CASSRVSNERFF. CDR3 bases: TGTGCCAGCAGCCGCGTGAGCAATGAGCGGTTCTTC.

The rearrangement joins TRBV25-1 to TRBJ2-5, with D possibly being TRBD2 (5 bases). Trimming pared 3 bases from V and 0 bases from J, leaving 11 bases between. Germline CDR1 MGHDK, CDR2 SYGVNS. The CDR3 contains 15 residues. The CDR3 nucleotides are TGTGCCAGCAGTGACCGCGGACTGGACCAAGAGACCCAGTACTTC. Translating gives CASSDRGLDQETQYF.

This clonotype was detected once. The chain employs TRBV6-5 and TRBJ2-3, with 8 bases that match TRBD1. Unmatched junction bases numbered 15, after V lost 11 bases and J lost 5 bases. Germline CDR1 is MNHEY and CDR2 is SVGAGI. The CDR3 loop spans 15 amino acids. This chain's CDR3 is CAGLPARGLKDTQYF. CDR3 sequence (DNA): TGTGCCGGCCTGCCCGCCAGGGGGCTTAAAGATACGCAGTATTTT.

Details on this clonotype: A clone one base away is much larger, so this may be a read error. V and J are TRBV2 and TRBJ2-4; 8 nucleotides agree with TRBD1. The J call is in doubt because the DNA end fits TRBJ2-7 better. This CDR3 has 15 residues. The germline V gene has CDR1 SNHLY and CDR2 FYNNEI. CDR3 in amino acids: CASSTNGQGTNEQYF. The DNA for the CDR3 is TGTGCCAGCAGCACCAACGGACAGGGAACTAACGAGCAGTACTTC.

This clonotype came up a few times. V gene TRBV2 combines with J gene TRBJ2-7, with 7 bases that match TRBD2. Per the germline V gene, CDR1 is SNHLY and CDR2 is FYNNEI. Trimming at V came to 3 bases and at J to 1 base, leaving 6 bases not matched to a gene. The CDR3 contains 15 residues. The CDR3 is CASSDWGGVSYEQYF. The CDR3 DNA is TGTGCCAGCAGTGATTGGGGGGGGGTATCCTACGAGCAGTACTTC.